This entry lists 8 T cell receptor beta chains sequenced from one sample in a study of T cells after posttransplantation cyclophosphamide. Profiling relied on immunoSEQ multiplex PCR, and the TCRdb table lists in-frame clones only, not all of them. The profile covers around 35,000 clones, none occurring a single time. The sample comprised PBMCs. The receptors were sampled from a woman aged 45-60 years in good health and a related stem cell transplant donor.

This clone was seen many times. The V gene is TRBV27, the J gene TRBJ1-2, with D perhaps matching TRBD1 (6 bases). V shed 1 base and J shed 7 bases, with 10 bases lying between them. The CDR3 contains 13 residues. Germline lookup yields CDR1 MNHEY and CDR2 SMNVEV (reference sequence). CDR3 residues: CASSLWDNGGYTF. CDR3 DNA: TGTGCCAGCAGTTTATGGGACAATGGTGGCTACACCTTC.

There are many counts of this clone. This CDR3 is CASSWSAGGQETQYF. CDR3 bases: TGTGCCAGCAGTTGGAGTGCAGGAGGGCAAGAGACCCAGTACTTC. J is TRBJ2-5 and V is TRBV2; the D gene is possibly TRBD2 (6 bases). The V and J ends lost 5 bases and 2 bases respectively, with 15 bases between them. Germline V gives CDR1 SNHLY, CDR2 FYNNEI. The CDR3 is 15 amino acids.

The table lists this clone with many counts. V gene TRBV27 combines with J gene TRBJ1-5; D is unresolved. Trimming pared 5 bases from V and 0 bases from J, leaving 14 bases between. The germline V gene has CDR1 MNHEY and CDR2 SMNVEV (reference sequence). The length of the CDR3 is 16 residues. DNA for the CDR3: TGTGCCAGCAGTCTAGTCGGGGTTCATAGCAATCAGCCCCAGCATTTT. Protein product: CASSLVGVHSNQPQHF.

Many counts were recorded for this clone. The gene calls are TRBV7-9 and TRBJ1-2, with 8 bases identical to TRBD1. The CDR3 consists of 13 residues. After removal of 6 bases from V and 3 bases from J, the junction contained 3 bases not matched to a gene. The germline gives CDR1 SEHNR, CDR2 FQNEAQ (reference sequence). The DNA of the CDR3 is TGTGCCAGCAGACCGACAGGGGACTATGGCTACACCTTC. Amino acids: CASRPTGDYGYTF.

In this sample, this clone turned up many times. The J gene is TRBJ2-1, the V gene TRBV27; the match to TRBD1 covers 7 bases. This CDR3 contains 16 residues. The germline V gene has CDR1 MNHEY and CDR2 SMNVEV (reference sequence). J lost 2 bases, V lost 2 bases, and 6 bases had no gene match. The CDR3 DNA sequence: TGTGCCAGCAGTTTAAATTTAGGGGGCGCCTACAATGAGCAGTTCTTC. Residues: CASSLNLGGAYNEQFF.

This rearrangement joins TRBV5-1 to TRBJ1-1; 8 nucleotides line up with TRBD1. The CDR3 is 16 residues long. The trim removed 0 bases at V and 8 bases at J, leaving 12 bases unmatched. Germline CDR1 reads SGHRS; CDR2 reads YFSETQ. CDR3 loop: CASSLGGGRGPGEAFF. The CDR3 DNA is TGCGCCAGCAGCTTGGGGGGGGGCAGGGGGCCGGGGGAAGCTTTCTTT. Full variable domain (rest looked up from reference TRBV5-1 and TRBJ1-1): KAGVTQTPRYLIKTRGQQVTLSCSPISGHRSVSWYQQTPGQGLQFLFEYFSETQRNKGNFPGRFSGRQFSNSRSEMNVSTLELGDSALYLCASSLGGGRGPGEAFFGQGTRLTVV.

This clone was detected ten times or more. The gene calls are TRBV10-3 and TRBJ2-3; 7 bases are shared with TRBD2. V lost 6 bases and J lost 3; bases outside the gene matches: 3. CDR1 is ENHRY and CDR2 is SYGVKD in the germline V gene. The CDR3 is 13 amino acids. Here the CDR3 DNA reads TGTGCCATCAGCGAACTAGCGACAGATACGCAGTATTTT. Its protein is CAISELATDTQYF.

In this sample, this clone turned up many times. The chain links TRBV11-2 to TRBJ2-1, with TRBD2 matching 7 bases. Germline V gene lookup returns CDR1 SGHAT and CDR2 FQNNGV. The J segment lost 9 bases and the V segment lost 1 base, leaving 12 bases of the junction unmatched. This CDR3 comprises 16 residues. CDR3 sequence (DNA): TGTGCCAGCAGCTTAGTGGCCAGCGGGAAGGGGAGTGAGCAGTTCTTC. This gives the protein CASSLVASGKGSEQFF.